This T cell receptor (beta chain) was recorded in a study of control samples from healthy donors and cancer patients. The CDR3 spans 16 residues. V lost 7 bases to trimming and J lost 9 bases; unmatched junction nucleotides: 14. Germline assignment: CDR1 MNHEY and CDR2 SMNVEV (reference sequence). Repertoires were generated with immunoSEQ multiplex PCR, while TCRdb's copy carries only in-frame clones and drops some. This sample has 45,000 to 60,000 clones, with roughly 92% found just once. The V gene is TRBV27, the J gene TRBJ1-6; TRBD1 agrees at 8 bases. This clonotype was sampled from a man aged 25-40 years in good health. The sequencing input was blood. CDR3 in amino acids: CASKIRQGSLGSPLHF. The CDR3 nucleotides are TGTGCCAGCAAAATCCGACAGGGGTCGCTTGGTTCACCCCTCCACTTT.